This T cell receptor beta chain came from a study of blood T cell repertoires in COVID-19. About the research overall: Spain, Italy and the United States supplied samples that represented acute and convalescent COVID-19.

As originally analysed: Using reference gene primer amplification, nucleated cell counts were estimated. The table came from immunoSEQ multiplex PCR; TCRdb's copy has only in-frame clones and leaves some out. V, J and clone size were drawn from that table, and D and trimming were deduced from the DNA. The table lists roughly 500,000 clones, about 91% of them singletons. Germline loops: CDR1 SGHNT, CDR2 YYREEE (reference sequence). J was trimmed by 0 bases and V by 3 bases; bases with no gene match: 4. CDR3 length equals 16 residues. During active infection, Seattle patients enrolled and were then monitored through disease.

The chain links TRBV5-4 to TRBJ1-3; TRBD1 aligns across 9 bases. This sequence was found in a man younger than 35 with COVID-19, enrolled during active disease. The sample comprised peripheral blood. CDR3 in amino acids: CASSSRQGGSGNTIYF. CDR3 nucleotide sequence: TGTGCCAGCAGCTCCCGACAGGGGGGCTCTGGAAACACCATATATTTT.